This TCR beta chain stems from a study of shared clonotypes between healthy human individuals. The study's findings and limits: The represented genetic and exposure-history diversity was limited by the small number of donors. Generation probabilities of non-shared clonotypes were lower (relative to those shared by all four donors).

Each PCR replicate from the sorted subsets contained around 0.2 ug DNA, which is some 32,000 T cell genomes. Data came from immunoSEQ multiplex PCR; TCRdb stores just in-frame clones and leaves some out. The repertoire holds around 690,000 clones, with about 92% as singletons. The sample holds many counts of this clone. Antigen: not known. The V gene's germline CDR1 is MGHRA and CDR2 YSYEKL. This CDR3 has 16 residues. V was clipped by 0 bases and J by 7 bases; unmatched bases: 7. The sample was memory CD8+ T cells from PBMCs. Regarding subset: CD45RO+ cells pooled with CCR7-negative TemRA cells. This sequence joins TRBV4-1 and TRBJ2-1; 9 nucleotides match TRBD2. The TCR was taken from a man aged 18 to 35 in good health. Some clones in this sample may be carry-over from other donors' samples. Here the CDR3 reads CASSQDSGSAGNEQFF. DNA for the CDR3: TGCGCCAGCAGCCAAGATAGCGGGAGCGCCGGAAATGAGCAGTTCTTC.